This T cell receptor (beta chain) was retrieved from a study of neurological immune-mediated disorders. Study-level findings and limits: When the repertoires were sorted by phylogenetic grouping, those of 18 of 34 multiple sclerosis patients ended up in one related-CDR3 cluster, a possible signature.

MiXCR, run by TCRdb on the 5' RACE reads, gives a single entry per CDR3 protein. The sample comprises 84,000 or so distinct CDR3 sequences, about 4.3% of which are singletons, and around 5% rests with the top ten. This clonotype was found many times. Its antigen remains unknown. Losses at the gene ends were 6 bases for V and 3 bases for J; bases not matched to a gene: 10. Looked up from germline, CDR1 is MNHNS and CDR2 is SASEGT. This CDR3 is built from 16 residues. Time point of the sample: longitudinal time-point 3. The rearrangement joins TRBV6-1 to TRBJ2-2; 7 positions match TRBD1. The sequence was obtained from a woman aged 55 to 70 with multiple sclerosis. Input material: PBMCs. CDR3 sequence: CASRGSGGRHTGELFF. The CDR3 DNA is TGTGCCAGCAGAGGTTCAGGGGGTCGACACACCGGGGAGCTGTTTTTT.